This TCR beta chain emerged from a study of CD8 T cells in ankylosing spondylitis. TCRdb re-called the 5' RACE reads through MiXCR, storing one row per CDR3 protein. The repertoire consists of some 350,000 distinct CDR3 sequences, with about 15% occurring once and the leading ten covering about 1%. Trimming cost V 5 bases and J 3 bases, with 25 bases left between them. This CDR3 has 18 residues. Germline V gene sequence: CDR1 SGHAT, CDR2 FQDESV (reference sequence). The chain joins TRBV11-1 to TRBJ2-5, with D possibly TRBD2 on 6 matching bases. The sequenced sample was blood, either unsorted or a sorted T cell fraction (not recorded which). The TCR sequence derives from a male donor with ankylosing spondylitis or in good health (not recorded which). The DNA of the CDR3 is TGTGCCAGCAGCCGCAGAGGGTTTGGGGGAGGATACGAAGAGACCCAGTACTTC. It yields the protein CASSRRGFGGGYEETQYF.